A single sample is the source of the 31 T cell receptor beta chains below, sequenced in a study of CD8+CD57+ T cells in acquired aplastic anemia (dated by TCRdb to the late 2010s). Patients chosen for sequencing had shown expansion of CD8+CD57+ cells by flow cytometry. TCRdb lists the instrument as Illumina HiSeq 2000. TCR beta VDJ combination and CDR3 sequence profiling used genomic DNA as the template. TCRdb reprocessed the public reads (quality trimming at Q25 with fastp, clone calling with MiXCR) and kept in-frame beta chains. Merged by CDR3 protein, the rows form single entries marked with the most common genes and DNA. In all, the sample holds about 250,000 distinct CDR3 sequences, and around 45% of those were seen once. 7.8% of the sample is taken by the ten largest. Sample: sorted CD4+, CD8+, or CD8+CD57+ T cells (not recorded which) from PBMCs. The receptors come from a human donor with aplastic anemia.

The J gene is TRBJ2-7, the V gene TRBV5-6; 8 nucleotides match TRBD1. The CDR3 has 17 residues. In germline, CDR1 is SGHDT, CDR2 YYEEEE. V shed 4 bases, J shed 4 bases, and the junction held 16 bases outside the gene matches. The CDR3 nucleotides read TGTGCCAGCAGCAAAGATCGGACAGGGAGAAAGGGATACGAGCAGTACTTC. Protein sequence: CASSKDRTGRKGYEQYF.

The V gene is TRBV10-3, the J gene TRBJ1-1; D gene uncertain. The CDR3 covers 14 residues. Trimming took 7 bases from V and 0 from J, leaving 12 bases between them. Per the germline V gene, CDR1 is ENHRY and CDR2 is SYGVKD. The CDR3 is CAIKADIMNTEAFF. The CDR3 region has the DNA TGTGCCATCAAGGCAGACATTATGAACACTGAAGCTTTCTTT.

This clonotype was picked up many times. The chain has TRBV24-1 and TRBJ1-3; TRBD1 might be the D (5 bases). The CDR3 covers 16 residues. Germline CDR1 KGHDR, CDR2 SFDVKD. V was cut by 9 bases and J by 0 bases, with 17 bases left in between. Here the CDR3 reads CATGGDDRNSGNTIYF. The CDR3 DNA follows: TGTGCCACCGGAGGGGACGACCGAAACTCTGGAAACACCATATATTTT.

This clonotype showed up many times. The rearrangement links TRBV12-5 to TRBJ2-1, with 7 bases aligning to TRBD1. The CDR3 loop spans 14 amino acids. Germline CDR1 and CDR2: LGHNT and FRNRAP. V shed 1 base and J 8 bases; nucleotides not matched to a gene: 5. The DNA of the CDR3 is TGTGCTAGTGGTTTGGCACGACAGGGCGATGAGCAGTTCTTC. Its translation: CASGLARQGDEQFF.

As to this clonotype: A much more abundant neighbour one base away suggests this may be a read error. This sequence joins TRBV6-4 and TRBJ2-2; maybe TRBD2 (5 bases). This CDR3 is 15 amino acids long. The germline CDR1 and CDR2 sequences are MRHNA and SNTAGT. The CDR3 region is CASSDERNSAGELSF. For the CDR3, the DNA is TGTGCCAGCAGTGACGAGAGAAATTCCGCCGGGGAGCTGTCTTTT.

This clonotype was picked up many times. The chain employs TRBV24-1 and TRBJ2-5, with D possibly being TRBD2 (5 bases). Trimming stripped 9 bases from V and 5 bases from J, with 12 bases between. The CDR3 totals 12 residues. CDR1 and CDR2 (germline): KGHDR, SFDVKD. CDR3 protein: CATSDGGETQYF. As DNA, the CDR3 is TGTGCCACCTCCGACGGCGGGGAGACCCAGTACTTC.

The chain joins TRBV5-4 to TRBJ2-1, with 9 positions matching TRBD1. The CDR3 consists of 15 residues. Looked up from germline, CDR1 is SGHNT and CDR2 is YYREEE (reference sequence). The junction had 2 bases not matched to a gene; V was cut back by 2 bases and J by 2 bases. The CDR3 bases are TGTGCCAGCAGCTTACAGGGGGCGACCTACAATGAGCAGTTCTTC. This gives the protein CASSLQGATYNEQFF.

This clonotype was seen at least ten times. This sequence joins TRBV9 and TRBJ1-1; no firm D call. Germline-derived CDR1 and CDR2 are SGDLS and YYNGEE. V was clipped by 0 bases and J by 8 bases, with 11 bases between them. The CDR3 has 13 amino acids. CDR3 DNA sequence: TGTGCCAGCAGCGTAGACGGCGTGACGGAAGCTTTCTTT. Encoded protein: CASSVDGVTEAFF.

This clonotype was seen repeatedly, ten times or more. CDR3 loop: CASSQARDRYQETQYF. DNA of the CDR3: TGTGCCAGCAGCCAAGCCCGGGACAGGTACCAAGAGACCCAGTACTTC. The chain employs TRBV3-1 and TRBJ2-5; TRBD1 matches at 8 bases. Looked up from germline, CDR1 is LGHDT and CDR2 is YNNKEL (reference sequence). There are 16 residues in the CDR3. After removal of 1 base from V and 0 bases from J, the junction contained 4 bases not matched to a gene.

The chain recombines TRBV10-3 with TRBJ1-5, with D uncertain. Germline lookup yields CDR1 ENHRY and CDR2 SYGVKD. V lost 5 bases to trimming and J lost 2 bases, with 7 bases between them. This CDR3 region has 13 residues. This CDR3 is CAISREGNQPQHF. For the CDR3, the DNA is TGTGCCATCAGTAGAGAGGGCAATCAGCCCCAGCATTTT.

This rearrangement joins TRBV7-2 to TRBJ2-3; no clear D gene. V lost 7 bases and J lost 4, with 9 bases in between. The CDR3 is 12 amino acids. Germline V lookup: CDR1 SGHTA, CDR2 FQGNSA. In DNA, the CDR3 is TGTGCCAGCACCCAGAGCCCAGATACGCAGTATTTT. This translates into CASTQSPDTQYF.

A note on this clonotype: It is unclear where the CDR3 begins or ends on the DNA, so no DNA is shown, and the CDR3 is as TCRdb lists it. The CDR3 loop is CATKQGPNYGCTF. The chain has TRBV19 and TRBJ1-2; the listed D gene, TRBD1, was not tested against the DNA. Ends included, the CDR3 has 13 residues. CDR1 is LNHDA, CDR2 SQIVND, per germline (reference sequence).

The J gene is TRBJ2-7, the V gene TRBV28, with 10 bases matching TRBD1. CDR3 length: 15 amino acids. V lost 5 bases to trimming and J lost 6 bases; unmatched junction nucleotides: 10. In germline, CDR1 is MDHEN, CDR2 SYDVKM. The CDR3, as DNA: TGTGCCAGCAGTCCCCATCGAGACAGGGGGCCCGAGCAGTACTTC. Translated, it gives CASSPHRDRGPEQYF.

This clonotype was detected many times. The CDR3 DNA sequence: TGTGCCATCAGTGACAACGACTACGAGCAGTACTTC. Translation: CAISDNDYEQYF. The chain has TRBV10-3 and TRBJ2-7; D is ambiguous. V dropped 3 bases and J dropped 3 bases, with 6 bases sitting between them. The germline V gene encodes CDR1 ENHRY and CDR2 SYGVKD. The CDR3 runs 12 residues.

The CDR3 DNA follows: TGTGCCAGTATGAGCGGGAGTTCCACCGGGGAGCTGTTTTTT. This codes for CASMSGSSTGELFF. The chain employs TRBV19 and TRBJ2-2; TRBD2 agrees at 8 bases. CDR3 length: 14 residues. Trimming at V came to 7 bases and at J to 4 bases, leaving 5 bases not matched to a gene. The germline CDR1 and CDR2 sequences are LNHDA and SQIVND (reference sequence).

The rearrangement links TRBV20-1 to TRBJ1-2, with D hard to call. V gave up 3 bases and J gave up 3 bases, with 8 bases separating them. Germline CDR1 and CDR2: DFQATT and SNEGSKA (reference sequence). This CDR3 region has 12 residues. CDR3 DNA sequence: TGCAGTGCTAGGATGGGCTACTATGGCTACACCTTC. It encodes CSARMGYYGYTF.

In its sample, this clonotype was seen many times. The rearrangement links TRBV19 to TRBJ1-5, with 7 positions matching TRBD1. Trimming took 3 bases from V and 4 from J; bases not matched to a gene: 12. Germline CDR1 and CDR2: LNHDA and SQIVND (reference sequence). The CDR3 extends over 17 amino acids. The CDR3 nucleotides are TGTGCCAGTAGTATGGGGGACAGAGAGGGCCTAAATCAGCCCCAGCATTTT. It is translated as CASSMGDREGLNQPQHF.

The J gene is TRBJ1-2, the V gene TRBV10-3, with 11 bases aligning to TRBD1. Germline loops: CDR1 ENHRY, CDR2 SYGVKD. V trimming: 0 bases; J trimming: 7 bases; junction bases outside the gene matches: 7. This CDR3 has 16 residues. In DNA, the CDR3 is TGTGCCATCAGTGAGTCGATTTGGGGACAGGGGGGTGGCTACACCTTC. Its translation is CAISESIWGQGGGYTF.

Comment on this clonotype: This may be a read error, as it is one base from a much larger clone. The J gene is TRBJ1-1, the V gene TRBV10-3, with D unclear. The CDR3 loop spans 12 amino acids. The germline V gene encodes CDR1 ENHRY and CDR2 SYGVKD. V was pared by 11 bases and J by 5 bases, with 15 bases between. CDR3 DNA sequence: TGTGCCTGCAGTTACCATAGGACTGAAGCTTTCTTT. It yields the protein CACSYHRTEAFF.

Remarks on this clonotype: The junction differs from germline at one of its ends, possibly a read error. This sequence joins TRBV5-1 and TRBJ1-2; TRBD1 agrees at 8 bases. The germline gives CDR1 SGHRS, CDR2 YFSETQ. This CDR3 has 12 amino acids. The CDR3 sequence: CASSLGQGGYTF. Written as DNA, the CDR3 is TGTGCCAGCAGCTTAGGACAGGGTGGCTACACCTTC.

This clonotype was seen ten or more times. The CDR3 DNA reads as TGCAGCGCTTTAACGGGTTCTGGGGCCAACGTCCTGACTTTC. Amino acids: CSALTGSGANVLTF. The chain uses TRBV29-1 and TRBJ2-6; D is ambiguous. Germline CDR1 is SQVTM and CDR2 is ANQGSEA. Trimming shortened V by 7 bases and J by 1 base, and 11 bases separated the two germline ends. The CDR3 has 14 amino acids.

This clonotype has just one count. This may arise from a read error, as a much more abundant clone is one base away. A read error is likely, as this CDR3 ends without the conserved phenylalanine or tryptophan. This chain connects TRBV5-8 to TRBJ2-7; TRBD1 aligns across 9 bases. Germline V CDR1 and CDR2: SGHTS, YDEGEE. After removal of 6 bases from V and 5 bases from J, the junction contained 9 bases not matched to a gene. CDR3 size: 14 residues. In nucleotides, the CDR3 is TGTGCCAGCAACTCGGGACAGGGTGTGGACGAGCAGTACCTC. Its protein product is CASNSGQGVDEQYL.

This clonotype was picked up many times. The rearrangement joins TRBV3-1 to TRBJ1-5; D remains ambiguous. This CDR3 has 14 residues. Trimming cost V 0 bases and J 6 bases, with 9 bases left between them. Germline V gene sequence: CDR1 LGHDT, CDR2 YNNKEL (reference sequence). The CDR3 reads CASSQDENGQPQHF. Written as DNA, the CDR3 is TGTGCCAGCAGCCAAGATGAAAACGGTCAGCCCCAGCATTTT.

The chain joins TRBV6-5 to TRBJ1-4; tentatively, D is TRBD1 (5 bases). The CDR3 covers 15 residues. V was clipped by 8 bases and J by 1 base, with 14 bases between them. Germline CDR1 and CDR2: MNHEY and SVGAGI. CDR3 DNA: TGTGCCAGCCGTCCCTCCGGGGGAACTAATGAAAAACTGTTTTTT. Its translation is CASRPSGGTNEKLFF.

This clonotype was seen just once. The V gene is TRBV19, the J gene TRBJ1-6, with TRBD1 matching 10 bases. CDR3 size: 14 residues. V shed 10 bases and J 5 bases; nucleotides not matched to a gene: 5. Per germline, CDR1 LNHDA and CDR2 SQIVND (reference sequence). The CDR3 bases are TGTGCCACCCCCGGGACAGGGGATAATTCACCCCTCCACTTT. Amino acids: CATPGTGDNSPLHF.

J is TRBJ2-7 and V is TRBV10-2; 9 nucleotides match TRBD1. This CDR3 region has 15 residues. CDR1 is WSHSY, CDR2 SAAADI, per germline. V shed 5 bases, J shed 3 bases, and the junction held 8 bases outside the gene matches. The CDR3 reads CASSYSRTGVYEQYF. CDR3 in DNA: TGCGCCAGCAGTTACTCGCGGACAGGGGTCTACGAGCAGTACTTC.

This clonotype came up a few times. The CDR3 loop is CASTAETGEDREYETQYF. The CDR3 bases are TGTGCCAGCACTGCAGAAACGGGGGAGGACAGGGAATATGAGACCCAGTACTTC. The rearrangement links TRBV5-5 to TRBJ2-5, with 8 nucleotides matching TRBD1. V was clipped by 6 bases and J by 5 bases; unmatched bases: 21. Germline V gene data show CDR1 as SGHKS and CDR2 as YYEKEE (reference sequence). The CDR3 length is 18 residues.

This clonotype occurred many times. The chain links TRBV7-9 to TRBJ1-1; D unclear. CDR3 length equals 14 residues. V shed 5 bases and J shed 3 bases, with 13 bases lying between them. From germline, CDR1 is SEHNR and CDR2 FQNEAQ (reference sequence). The DNA of the CDR3 is TGTGCCAGCAGCGAAACTTCTTGGGACACTGAAGCTTTCTTT. This codes for CASSETSWDTEAFF. Together with reference TRBV7-9 and TRBJ1-1, the CDR3 gives the full variable domain: DTGVSQNPRHKITKRGQNVTFRCDPISEHNRLYWYRQTLGQGPEFLTYFQNEAQLEKSRLLSDRFSAERPKGSFSTLEIQRTEQGDSAMYLCASSETSWDTEAFFGQGTRLTVV.

The sample holds one count of this clonotype. The chain employs TRBV10-1 and TRBJ1-1; D is undetermined. The ends were cut back, 3 bases at V and 1 base at J, with 15 bases in the middle. The CDR3 extends over 16 amino acids. The germline V gene has CDR1 WNHNN and CDR2 SYGVQD (reference sequence). CDR3 region: CASSDYGREGNTEAFF. In nucleotides, the CDR3 is TGCGCCAGCAGTGATTACGGAAGGGAAGGGAACACTGAAGCTTTCTTT.

V is TRBV7-4 and J is TRBJ1-3; 11 bases match TRBD1. This CDR3 comprises 15 residues. Germline V gene data show CDR1 as SGHVT and CDR2 as SQSDAQ. V trimming: 5 bases; J trimming: 3 bases; junction bases outside the gene matches: 3. The chain's CDR3 is CASSGQGAGGNTIYF. The CDR3 DNA reads as TGTGCCAGCAGCGGACAGGGGGCTGGTGGAAACACCATATATTTT.

This clonotype showed up just a few times. This sequence joins TRBV4-3 and TRBJ2-5; 8 positions agree with TRBD2. The CDR3 loop spans 18 amino acids. V lost 0 bases to trimming and J lost 4 bases; unmatched junction nucleotides: 13. CDR1 LGHNA and CDR2 YSLEER come from the germline V gene. The CDR3 loop reads CASSQDRSAGVGGETQYF. For the CDR3, the DNA is TGCGCCAGCAGCCAAGATAGATCAGCGGGGGTTGGGGGAGAGACCCAGTACTTC.